This TCR beta chain appears in the sequencing data of a study of cytomegalovirus exposure and HLA in healthy donors (dated by TCRdb to about 2017). Study-wide context: An earlier analysis of roughly 500 of the donors reported more than 250 Gb of sequence data and roughly 100 million unique TCR beta sequences from about 179 million T cells. Roughly 300 gigabases of sequencing data and around 85 million unique TCR sequences made up an early release that covered roughly 670 HLA-typed donors. Among the roughly 400 genotyped donors, 81% belonged to the genetic ancestry cluster associated with self-reported Caucasian donors. The study was designed to test whether signatures of past pathogen exposure could be identified by cataloging public T cell receptors. The study used immunosequencing to profile the T cell repertoires of 666 subjects and linked those repertoires to cytomegalovirus serostatus. Besides the first cohort of 666 subjects, a separate validation cohort made up of 120 different subjects was used. To predict cytomegalovirus infection status, the study brought together high-throughput TCR immunosequencing, statistical association of individual TCRs with disease status, and machine learning. In a later analysis, previously published TCR beta repertoires from several hundred donors were re-analyzed and high-resolution HLA genotyping was added so that TCR occurrence patterns could be studied. Rather than drawing on any new phenotypic data, the later analysis identified candidate immune exposures from TCR beta sequences and the way those sequences occurred across donors. To decide whether each TCR beta V gene segment behaved as functional or pseudogenic, an earlier analysis of several hundred of the donors relied on high-throughput TCR beta sequencing. Donor age, sex, ethnicity and CMV serostatus were compiled together with the repertoire data. Genome-wide SNP genotypes for about 65% of the roughly 670 donors were used in a later genetic analysis, which treated that subset as a discovery cohort. All discovery cohort repertoires had been generated on a single sequencing platform. HLA typing included class I and class II loci at four-digit resolution. The number of typed donors differed by locus: about 620-640 for A, B, C, DRB1 and DQB1; roughly 510 for DQA1; 606 for DPA1; and 450 to 480 for DPB1. Roughly 5 DR-DQ haplotypes were treated as single units for association and clustering because of strong linkage in the cohort. Among about 400 genotyped donors of the cohort, an average of around 220,000 unique TCR beta nucleotide sequences was sequenced per donor, of which about 19% were non-productive. Study-wide conclusions, independent of this receptor: In a later analysis, most CMV-associated TCR beta chains were found to appear HLA-restricted, with HLA associations seemingly driven largely by CMV exposure. A further reported finding was that TCR beta sequences accurately predicted the HLA-A and HLA-B alleles for most subjects in the first cohort. An association between a missense DCLRE1C variant and V-gene and J-gene trimming of TCR beta chains was found in a later genetic analysis and replicated in an independent cohort. In a later genetic analysis, fewer N-insertions in productive TCRs were reported among donors in an Asian-associated ancestry cluster than the roughly 700-donor mean. Because counts were too low, about 15 rarely observed V segments, including chromosome 9 orphons, were left out of the earlier analysis of over 550 of the donors. A few of the identified cytomegalovirus-associated TCR beta chains were confirmed in vitro to be specific for cytomegalovirus antigens. A group of highly shared sequence variants was considered likely to be a technical artifact of the sequencing pipeline. Roughly uniform sequencing depth across donors was assumed in presence/absence analyses, although this assumption may not hold. Strong co-occurrence of HLA alleles, especially DR and DQ, made assigning TCR associations to individual alleles difficult. Because the 87-base-pair reads could not distinguish some IMGT-functional V segments, including TRBV6-2 and TRBV6-3, those segments were excluded. According to the authors, the approach could potentially be generalized to other disease states and immunological phenotypes. Most TCR sequences were observed very rarely across donors, whereas some public TCRs were present in many individuals. Linkage disequilibrium might explain the correlated functional status among segregating V segments, but an unknown experimental factor could not be excluded. Because HLA typing was unavailable for some donors at each locus, only the typed subset was used in association tests. Several of the top co-occurrence clusters appeared to be linked to parvovirus B19, influenza, CMV and Epstein-Barr virus, according to a later analysis. For the cohort, immune exposure information was limited to CMV serostatus. A later analysis found that HLA-associated TCR beta chains were more clonally expanded and had lower generation probabilities than equally common non-associated chains. Only TCR beta chains were sequenced in this cohort, and the absence of alpha or paired-chain data limited detectable features. In a later analysis, the rate of TCR association differed among HLA loci, with DRB1 alleles having the most associated TCRs and HLA-C alleles having the fewest. An earlier analysis of some 560 of the donors showed that most TCR beta V segments appeared in productive rearrangements either about 87% or about 30% of the time, which broadly matched IMGT annotations. The study gave a list of 150 to 200 TCR beta chains associated with cytomegalovirus. A later analysis associated about 17,000 TCR beta sequences with specific HLA alleles at a false discovery rate of 0.05. The classifier was reported to diagnose cytomegalovirus status with high specificity and sensitivity in both the original cohort and the validation cohort.

From its cysteine to its phenylalanine, the CDR3 spans 16 amino acids. Only the CDR3 portion is preserved as DNA: 48 bases, with reading frame beginning at the first base. V sheds 0 bases and J sheds 2 bases, leaving 12 bases between their ends. In total, approximately 700 healthy bone marrow donors made up the cohort. At the time of sampling, all cohort members were nominally healthy, though unrecorded immune exposures were likely present. The donor tested CMV seropositive, placing the donor among the 250 to 350 seropositive members of the cohort. A peripheral blood sample was collected from each donor, and TCR beta sequencing was performed on peripheral blood mononuclear cells. Genomic DNA extraction from the blood cell samples was performed with the Qiagen DNeasy Blood Extraction Kit. A word on this clone: The specificity of this receptor is unknown. Base qualities are not at hand, and no much larger clone is one base apart.

The library was generated by the immunoSEQ multiplex PCR assay. The multiplex PCR relied on a mix of 60 forward primers for TCR Vbeta segments and 13 reverse primers for TCR Jbeta segments. Amplification of the CDR3 region of rearranged TCR beta genes was performed with a multiplex PCR assay on genomic DNA. On the Illumina HiSeq System, the amplified TCR beta libraries were sequenced as 87-base-pair reads. In the authors' own workflow: A later analysis counted about 80 million unique TCR beta chains across the 670 or so repertoires, and some 11 million of these chains were shared by at least two donors. Raw reads were error-corrected and collapsed into unique sequences by a nearest-neighbor algorithm in which closely related sequences were merged to remove PCR and sequencing errors. CDR3 sequences were aligned to IMGT reference sequences to assign V, D and J gene segments. Each retained sequence needed at least a six-nucleotide match to both a V gene segment and a J gene segment. Rearrangements were called productive when the CDR3 lacked stop codons and stayed in frame with V and J; all others were non-productive. Following IMGT convention, CDR3 was defined as the stretch from the second conserved V-encoded cysteine up to the conserved J-encoded phenylalanine. The earlier analysis of about 590 of the donors excluded sequences that lacked an unambiguous match to a single V gene segment. In an earlier analysis of approximately 550 of the donors, V segments were called functional above 56.7% productive rearrangements and were called segregating when the between-donor standard deviation exceeded 5%. A statistical classification framework was built to diagnose cytomegalovirus status from the catalog of TCR beta chain sequences. V and J gene assignment, in a later analysis, came from comparing TCR nucleotide sequences with IMGT/GENE-DB human TR gene sequences. A later analysis assigned CDR3 sequences and most-parsimonious VDJ recombination scenarios with the TCRdist pipeline. A later analysis defined each TCR beta chain by its CDR3 amino acid sequence plus V-gene family, and excluded reads lacking a unique V-gene family. To address suspected cross-contamination and a sequencing artifact, a later analysis removed 550 to 750 highly shared, low-generation-probability nucleotide sequences. In a later analysis, a clonal expansion index was calculated for each public chain from normalized within-repertoire ranks of inferred template counts. Generation probabilities in a later analysis came from a VDJ recombination model fitted to out-of-frame rearrangements, and those results were checked against IGoR. Hypergeometric tests were used in a later analysis to score TCR-TCR, TCR-HLA and TCR-CMV co-occurrence, with a repertoire-size bias correction applied to the TCR pairs. False discovery rates were estimated in a later analysis by permuting HLA or CMV assignments 20 times. In a later analysis, co-occurring TCRs were grouped with DBSCAN, and TCRdist sequence similarity was added when clustering was performed within HLA-allele-positive subsets. Repertoires with fewer than 30,000 or more than 120,000 public chains, plus five repertoires with anomalous nucleotide sharing, were excluded from co-occurrence clustering. The table comes from immuneACCESS by way of TCRdb, which keeps in-frame sequences with V and J called. Part of the clones is missing from these tables; in studies checked, under half for an unresolved V gene and the rest for unknown reasons. V and J calls and clone size follow that table, whereas D and trimming were derived from the DNA. A total of some 160,000 clones appear in this sample, around 80% of them only once. The leading ten clones occupy 7% of the sample.

The rearranged chain carries TRBV23-1 and TRBJ2-3, with an unclear D gene assignment. TRBV23-1 is reported as an ORF; its role is uncertain. This TCR came from a woman aged 40 to 50 in good health and CMV-seropositive. Specimen: PBMCs. The DNA sequence reads TGCGCCAGCAGTCAATCCCCCCAGGATGACACAGATACGCAGTATTTT. Translation gives CASSQSPQDDTDTQYF.